This T cell receptor (beta chain) derives from a study of T-cell reconstitution after alpha-beta-depleted transplantation in children. Unique molecular identifiers were built into the TCRbeta library. TCRdb fed the PCR reads into MiXCR, producing one record per CDR3 protein. The repertoire consists of approximately 980,000 distinct CDR3 sequences, with under 30% occurring once and the leading ten covering more than 25%. Study-level results: Reportedly, only several hundred clones from non-depleted graft cells drove alpha-beta T-cell counts at about two months.

This clonotype was found a few times. Its antigen is not identified. The clonotype was recovered from a boy under two years old who had a stem cell transplant for SCID, so the T cells may come from the graft donor. The sample consisted of PBMCs, mostly from graft donor cells, taken 360 days after TCRalphabeta/CD19-depleted stem cell transplant.

CDR3 sequence reads: CASQTLGGLENIQYF. The CDR3 nucleotides read TGTGCCAGCCAGACTTTGGGGGGATTGGAAAACATTCAGTACTTC. V and J are TRBV2 and TRBJ2-4; D is perhaps TRBD2 (6 bases). The germline V gene has CDR1 SNHLY and CDR2 FYNNEI. This CDR3 is built from 15 residues. V was cut by 8 bases and J by 5 bases, with 19 bases left in between.